This TCR beta chain stems from a study of T-cell reconstitution after alpha-beta-depleted transplantation in children. This clonotype has only a few counts. This CDR3 has 19 residues. V shed 6 bases, J shed 1 base, and the junction held 15 bases outside the gene matches. In germline, CDR1 is DFQATT, CDR2 SNEGSKA (reference sequence). Library preparation (for TCRbeta) was performed with unique molecular identifiers. TCRdb re-called the PCR reads through MiXCR, storing one row per CDR3 protein. The table has roughly 350,000 distinct CDR3 sequences, over 9% seen once. V gene TRBV20-1 combines with J gene TRBJ1-6; TRBD1 matches at 10 bases. The receptor was derived from a human donor who donated a stem cell graft to a child with acute lymphoblastic leukemia. The sample was PBMCs from the stem cell graft donor, taken from the stem cell graft. CDR3 in amino acids: CSAPSGGQGIVSYNSPLHF. CDR3 nucleotide sequence: TGCAGTGCCCCGTCTGGGGGACAGGGGATTGTATCCTATAATTCACCCCTCCACTTT.